This TCR beta chain originates from a study of shared clonotypes between healthy human individuals. Assay execution took place at the deep level. TCRdb keeps only in-frame clones here, not all; method: immunoSEQ multiplex PCR. The repertoire holds under 2.5 million clones, just under 95% seen once, with more than 0.35% in the top ten. Overall study results and limits: Generally, estimated richness proved larger in naive subsets than it did in memory subsets.

Germline values: CDR1 SGHVS, CDR2 FQNEAQ. Trimming shortened V by 5 bases and J by 5 bases, and 12 bases separated the two germline ends. The CDR3 spans 14 residues. Note on this clone: The antigen remains undetermined.

V is TRBV7-8 and J is TRBJ2-2, with D hard to call. The source is a man aged 18 to 30 in good health. Some clones in this sample may be carry-over from other donors' samples. The sample was naive CD4+ T cells from PBMCs. Specified subset: CD45RA+ positively selected. Here the CDR3 DNA reads TGTGCCAGCAGCCCACTGCTAGGGACCGGGGAGCTGTTTTTT. Translation: CASSPLLGTGELFF. The full variable domain, its missing parts supplied by reference TRBV7-8 and TRBJ2-2, is GAGVSQSPRYKVAKRGQDVALRCDPISGHVSLFWYQQALGQGPEFLTYFQNEAQLDKSGLPSDRFFAERPEGSVSTLKIQRTQQEDSAVYLCASSPLLGTGELFFGEGSRLTVL.